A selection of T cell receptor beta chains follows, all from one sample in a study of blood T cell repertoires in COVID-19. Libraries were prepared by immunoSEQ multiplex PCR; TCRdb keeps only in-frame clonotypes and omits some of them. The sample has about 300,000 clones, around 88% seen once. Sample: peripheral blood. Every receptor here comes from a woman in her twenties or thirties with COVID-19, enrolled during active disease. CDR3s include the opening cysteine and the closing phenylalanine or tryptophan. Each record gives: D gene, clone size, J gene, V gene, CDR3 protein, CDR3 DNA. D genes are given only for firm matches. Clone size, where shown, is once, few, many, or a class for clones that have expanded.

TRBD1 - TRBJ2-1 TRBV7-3 CASSLTGTGGYNEQFF TGTGCCAGCAGCCTCACGGGGACAGGGGGTTACAATGAGCAGTTCTTC
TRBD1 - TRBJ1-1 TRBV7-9 CASSAPSGTGPGLNTEAFF TGTGCCAGCAGCGCCCCAAGTGGGACAGGCCCCGGTTTGAACACTGAAGCTTTCTTT
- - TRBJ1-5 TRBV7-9 CASSLAEDAQPQHF TGTGCCAGCAGCTTAGCGGAGGACGCTCAGCCCCAGCATTTT
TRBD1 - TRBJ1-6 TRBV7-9 CASSARTGNNSPLHF TGTGCCAGCAGCGCCAGGACAGGGAATAATTCACCCCTCCACTTT
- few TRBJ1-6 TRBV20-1 CSAQGGSPLHF TGCAGTGCTCAAGGAGGATCACCCCTCCACTTT
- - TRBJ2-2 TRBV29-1 CSVVGRITGELFF TGCAGCGTTGTAGGCAGGATCACCGGGGAGCTGTTTTTT
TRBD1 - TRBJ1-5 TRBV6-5 CASSTRGRFQPQHF TGTGCCAGCAGTACCAGGGGGCGATTTCAGCCCCAGCATTTT
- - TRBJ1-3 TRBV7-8 CASSLTGFGNTIYF TGTGCCAGCAGCTTAACCGGGTTTGGAAACACCATATATTTT
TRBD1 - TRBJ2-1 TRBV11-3 CASNRQGRSYNEQFF TGTGCCAGCAATCGACAGGGTAGATCCTACAATGAGCAGTTCTTC
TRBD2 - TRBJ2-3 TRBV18 CASSPWGGTQYF TGTGCCAGCTCACCATGGGGGGGTACGCAGTATTTT
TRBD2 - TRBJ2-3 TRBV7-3 CASSLDPGTRGDTQYF TGTGCCAGCAGCTTGGACCCCGGGACTAGGGGGGATACGCAGTATTTT
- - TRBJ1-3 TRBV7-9 CASSPPGSGNTIYF TGTGCCAGCAGCCCCCCGGGCTCTGGAAACACCATATATTTT
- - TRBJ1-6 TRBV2 CASGSLGGTLHF TGTGCCAGCGGGTCCCTGGGGGGTACCCTCCACTTT
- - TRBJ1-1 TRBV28 CASSLWGAEAFF TGTGCCAGCAGTTTGTGGGGGGCTGAAGCTTTCTTT
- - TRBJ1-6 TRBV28 CASSVSDRGSPLHF TGTGCCAGCAGTGTATCGGATCGGGGTTCACCCCTCCACTTT
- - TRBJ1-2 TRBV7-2 CASSSHGPSGGYTF TGTGCCAGCAGCTCTCACGGGCCCTCGGGGGGCTACACCTTC
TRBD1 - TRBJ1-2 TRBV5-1 CASSLEGANGYTF TGCGCCAGCAGCTTGGAGGGGGCAAATGGCTACACCTTC
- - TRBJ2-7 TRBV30 CAWSSWTYEQYF TGTGCCTGGAGTTCTTGGACTTACGAGCAGTACTTC
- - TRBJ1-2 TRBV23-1 CASSQGGAQGFYGYTF TGCGCCAGCAGTCAAGGGGGGGCGCAGGGCTTCTATGGCTACACCTTC
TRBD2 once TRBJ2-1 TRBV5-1 CASSLTSGGAYNEQFF TGCGCCAGCAGCTTAACTAGCGGGGGTGCCTACAATGAGCAGTTCTTC
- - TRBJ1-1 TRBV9 CASSSKGVVEAFF TGTGCCAGCAGCTCCAAAGGAGTGGTTGAAGCTTTCTTT
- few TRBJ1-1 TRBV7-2 CASSLALLGARAFF TGTGCCAGCAGCTTAGCGCTATTGGGGGCTCGGGCTTTCTTT
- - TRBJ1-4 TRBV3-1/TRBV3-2 CASSPLGATNEKLFF TGTGCCAGCAGCCCCCTGGGGGCGACTAATGAAAAACTGTTTTTT